This is a list of T cell receptor beta chains from one sample in a study of Tregs in tolerant kidney transplant recipients. Generated by immunoSEQ multiplex PCR, the TCRdb table keeps only in-frame clones and is missing some. The table records about 94,000 clones, 80% to 95% of them present only once. The material was CD4+ T cells from blood, obtained before the transplant. The source of these receptors is a human donor who received a combined kidney and bone marrow transplant. CDR3s include the opening cysteine and the closing phenylalanine or tryptophan. D genes are given only for firm matches. Part of the rows lack a size; the others show once, few, many or a class for expanded clones.

v_gene: TRBV30
d_gene: -
abundance: -
j_gene: TRBJ1-1
CDR3aa: CAWSTAGGGTEAFF
CDR3nt: TGTGCCTGGAGTACTGCGGGGGGGGGTACTGAAGCTTTCTTT

v_gene: TRBV4-3
d_gene: TRBD2
abundance: -
j_gene: TRBJ2-2
CDR3aa: CASSRLAGNTGELFF
CDR3nt: TGCGCCAGCAGTAGACTAGCGGGGAACACCGGGGAGCTGTTTTTT

v_gene: TRBV5-4
d_gene: -
abundance: -
j_gene: TRBJ1-2
CDR3aa: CASSPGGQYYGYTF
CDR3nt: TGTGCCAGCAGCCCGGGGGGCCAGTACTATGGCTACACCTTC

v_gene: TRBV5-6
d_gene: -
abundance: -
j_gene: TRBJ1-2
CDR3aa: CASSLHGYYGYTF
CDR3nt: TGTGCCAGCAGCTTGCACGGGTACTATGGCTACACCTTC

v_gene: TRBV7-9
d_gene: -
abundance: -
j_gene: TRBJ1-5
CDR3aa: CASSGHSNQPQHF
CDR3nt: TGTGCCAGCAGCGGGCATAGCAATCAGCCCCAGCATTTT

v_gene: TRBV7-8
d_gene: -
abundance: -
j_gene: TRBJ1-2
CDR3aa: CASSFDDKDNYGYTF
CDR3nt: TGTGCCAGCAGCTTTGACGACAAAGACAACTATGGCTACACCTTC

v_gene: TRBV5-1
d_gene: TRBD1
abundance: -
j_gene: TRBJ2-7
CDR3aa: CASSYLPRGGQGVLREQYF
CDR3nt: TGCGCCAGCAGCTACCTACCTCGTGGGGGACAGGGAGTCCTTCGAGAGCAGTACTTC

v_gene: TRBV27
d_gene: -
abundance: -
j_gene: TRBJ1-2
CDR3aa: CASSLDPRGYGYTF
CDR3nt: TGTGCCAGCAGTTTAGACCCCAGGGGCTATGGCTACACCTTC

v_gene: TRBV7-9
d_gene: -
abundance: once
j_gene: TRBJ2-1
CDR3aa: CASSLGVPSSYNEQFF
CDR3nt: TGTGCCAGCAGCTTAGGGGTACCTAGCTCCTACAATGAGCAGTTCTTC

v_gene: TRBV18
d_gene: -
abundance: -
j_gene: TRBJ2-3
CDR3aa: CASSPPRPTSTDTQYF
CDR3nt: TGTGCCAGCTCACCACCTAGACCGACTAGCACAGATACGCAGTATTTT

v_gene: TRBV7-9
d_gene: -
abundance: -
j_gene: TRBJ1-5
CDR3aa: CASSLRGGSNQPQHF
CDR3nt: TGTGCCAGCAGCTTACGCGGGGGAAGCAATCAGCCCCAGCATTTT

v_gene: TRBV21-1
d_gene: -
abundance: few
j_gene: TRBJ1-1
CDR3aa: CASGRGGETEAFF
CDR3nt: TGTGCCAGCGGAAGAGGAGGGGAGACTGAAGCTTTCTTT

v_gene: TRBV7-3
d_gene: TRBD1
abundance: -
j_gene: TRBJ2-7
CDR3aa: CASSLRSAGQGEYEQYF
CDR3nt: TGTGCCAGCAGCTTAAGGAGTGCGGGACAGGGGGAGTACGAGCAGTACTTC

v_gene: TRBV7-2
d_gene: TRBD1
abundance: -
j_gene: TRBJ2-7
CDR3aa: CASSLGAPGQGLSEQCF
CDR3nt: TGTGCCAGCAGCTTAGGGGCTCCGGGACAGGGGCTCTCGGAGCAGTGCTTC

v_gene: TRBV11-3
d_gene: -
abundance: -
j_gene: TRBJ2-2
CDR3aa: CASSLSGTGELFF
CDR3nt: TGTGCCAGCAGCCTTAGTGGCACCGGGGAGCTGTTTTTT

v_gene: TRBV19
d_gene: TRBD1
abundance: -
j_gene: TRBJ1-6
CDR3aa: CASRSTGGKRSPLHF
CDR3nt: TGTGCCAGTAGATCAACAGGGGGAAAACGCTCACCCCTCCACTTT

v_gene: TRBV19
d_gene: -
abundance: -
j_gene: TRBJ2-3
CDR3aa: CASTRDIWTDTQYF
CDR3nt: TGTGCCAGTACCCGGGACATATGGACAGATACGCAGTATTTT

v_gene: TRBV7-2
d_gene: -
abundance: -
j_gene: TRBJ2-3
CDR3aa: CASSLAAVTDTQYF
CDR3nt: TGTGCCAGCAGCTTAGCAGCTGTCACAGATACGCAGTATTTT

v_gene: TRBV19
d_gene: TRBD2
abundance: -
j_gene: TRBJ2-1
CDR3aa: CATRGASGRNEQFF
CDR3nt: TGTGCCACTAGGGGGGCTAGCGGGAGAAATGAGCAGTTCTTC

v_gene: TRBV2
d_gene: TRBD1
abundance: -
j_gene: TRBJ2-1
CDR3aa: CASNYRTGANEQFF
CDR3nt: TGTGCCAGCAACTATCGGACAGGGGCCAATGAGCAGTTCTTC